This T cell receptor beta chain comes out of a study of shared clonotypes between healthy human individuals. Points from the study as a whole: All-four-donor shared clonotypes had higher generation probabilities than non-shared clonotypes did. Incompleteness in sorted-subset sequencing, despite large depth, was shown by rarefaction.

Data came from immunoSEQ multiplex PCR; TCRdb stores just in-frame clones and leaves some out. Of millions of clones listed, less than 95% are singletons. Of note for this clone: Its target is unknown.

V dropped 5 bases and J dropped 6 bases, with 19 bases sitting between them. Germline V gene lookup returns CDR1 LNHDA and CDR2 SQIVND (reference sequence). The length of the CDR3 is 16 residues. Only CD45RO-negative cells positively selected for CCR7 counted as naive CD8 cells, so terminally differentiated effector memory CD45RA+ cells were excluded. The sample was naive CD8+ T cells sorted from blood. The TCR comes from a man aged 18 to 29 in good health. This sequence joins TRBV19 and TRBJ2-2; a possible D gene is TRBD1 (6 bases). The chain's CDR3 is CASSPGAGETAGELFF. As DNA, the CDR3 is TGTGCCAGTAGTCCAGGAGCAGGGGAAACGGCCGGGGAGCTGTTTTTT.